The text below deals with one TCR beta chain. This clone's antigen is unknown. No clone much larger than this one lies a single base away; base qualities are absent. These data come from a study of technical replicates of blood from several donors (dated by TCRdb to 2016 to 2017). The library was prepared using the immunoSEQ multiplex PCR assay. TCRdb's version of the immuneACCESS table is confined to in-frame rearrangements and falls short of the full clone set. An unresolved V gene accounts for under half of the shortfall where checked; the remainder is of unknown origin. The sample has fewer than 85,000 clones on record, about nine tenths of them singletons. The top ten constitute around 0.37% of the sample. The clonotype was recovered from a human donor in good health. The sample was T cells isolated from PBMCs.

DNA sequence: TGTGCCATCAGCGAGGGGAGACCGCCCCAAGAGACCCAGTACTTC. Translated, this gives CAISEGRPPQETQYF. The V gene is TRBV10-3 and the J gene is TRBJ2-5; the D gene is tentatively TRBD1 or TRBD2, each matching 5 bases. V sheds 6 bases and J sheds 1 base, leaving 15 bases between their ends. CDR1 is given as ENHRY and CDR2 as SYGVKD, both from the germline V gene. The CDR3 measures 15 amino acids from cysteine to phenylalanine. The DNA shown is the 45-base CDR3, in frame from base 1.